Only one count was recorded for the clone carrying this T cell receptor (beta chain). The PCR made use of 60 Vbeta and 13 Jbeta primers. Libraries were prepared by immunoSEQ multiplex PCR; TCRdb keeps only in-frame clonotypes and omits some of them. The sample has about 180,000 clones, about four fifths seen once. The source of the sample is a study of cytomegalovirus exposure and HLA in healthy donors. The CDR3 is 16 amino acids. Looked up from germline, CDR1 is LGHNA and CDR2 is YSLEER. Trimming at V came to 0 bases and at J to 2 bases, leaving 1 base not matched to a gene. The rearrangement uses TRBV4-3 and TRBJ2-3, with 11 bases lining up with TRBD2. The receptor was isolated from a woman between 50 and 59 years old in good health and CMV-seronegative. The sample taken for sequencing was PBMCs. CDR3 sequence: CASSQETSGVTDTQYF. The CDR3 DNA reads as TGCGCCAGCAGCCAAGAGACTAGCGGGGTCACAGATACGCAGTATTTT.